Detailed here is one T cell receptor beta chain. This specimen comes from a study of technical replicates of blood from four donors. Profiled with immunoSEQ multiplex PCR; TCRdb holds only in-frame clones, not every one. The data hold 85,000 to 95,000 clones, with almost 97% observed a single time. Per the germline V gene, CDR1 is SGHRS and CDR2 is YFSETQ. Losses at the gene ends were 4 bases for V and 7 bases for J; bases not matched to a gene: 9. This CDR3 comprises 14 residues. Material: T cells isolated from PBMCs. The receptor comes from a human donor in good health. This sequence joins TRBV5-1 and TRBJ1-1, with 8 bases lining up with TRBD1. Here the CDR3 DNA reads TGCGCCAGCAGCCTCGCACCGGACAGGGTTGAAGCTTTCTTT. Protein product: CASSLAPDRVEAFF.